Below are 13 T cell receptor beta chains sequenced from a single sample in a study of cytomegalovirus exposure and HLA in healthy donors. Use of 60 Vbeta and 13 Jbeta primers characterized the PCR. This table comes from immunoSEQ multiplex PCR, and its TCRdb copy is limited to in-frame clones, with some not included. The profile shows under 150,000 clones, approximately 83% of them singletons. The specimen sequenced was PBMCs. These receptors came from a male donor in good health and CMV-seronegative.

This sequence joins TRBV6-4 and TRBJ2-2, with 11 bases identical to TRBD2. V was pared by 6 bases and J by 4 bases, with 7 bases of the junction left unmatched. There are 16 residues in the CDR3. Looked up from germline, CDR1 is MRHNA and CDR2 is SNTAGT. The CDR3 DNA reads as TGTGCCAGCAGCCCACTAGCGGGAGAGGTCACCGGGGAGCTGTTTTTT. It yields the protein CASSPLAGEVTGELFF.

J is TRBJ2-5 and V is TRBV11-2; 11 bases are a match to TRBD2. The V gene end was trimmed by 5 bases and the J gene end by 3 bases; junction bases not matched to a gene: 5. The germline gives CDR1 SGHAT, CDR2 FQNNGV. CDR3 length equals 15 residues. The CDR3 sequence is CASSHLAGGEETQYF. The CDR3, as DNA: TGTGCCAGCAGCCATCTAGCGGGAGGTGAAGAGACCCAGTACTTC. Together with reference TRBV11-2 and TRBJ2-5, the CDR3 gives the full variable domain: EAGVAQSPRYKIIEKRQSVAFWCNPISGHATLYWYQQILGQGPKLLIQFQNNGVVDDSQLPKDRFSAERLKGVDSTLKIQPAKLEDSAVYLCASSHLAGGEETQYFGPGTRLLVL.

This clone was observed a single time. The chain uses TRBV11-1 and TRBJ2-4; 9 nucleotides align to TRBD2. Trimming took 2 bases from V and 5 from J; bases not matched to a gene: 7. Germline V gives CDR1 SGHAT, CDR2 FQDESV (reference sequence). CDR3 length equals 16 residues. The CDR3 reads CASSLRREGPQNIQYF. CDR3 DNA: TGTGCCAGCAGCTTACGGCGGGAGGGCCCCCAAAACATTCAGTACTTC.

The J gene is TRBJ2-7, the V gene TRBV21-1; the D call in the table, TRBD1, was not verified against the DNA. TRBV21-1 is marked as a pseudogene. The CDR3 is 16 amino acids. The CDR3 region is CASSKPWGTARYEQYF. DNA for the CDR3: TGTGCCAGCAGCAAACCCTGGGGGACAGCCCGCTACGAGCAGTACTTC.

This chain uses TRBV7-8 with TRBJ2-1, with 11 bases that match TRBD2. The V segment lost 8 bases and the J segment 6 bases; nucleotides outside the gene matches: 18. There are 18 residues in the CDR3. Per germline, CDR1 SGHVS and CDR2 FQNEAQ. The CDR3 DNA reads as TGTGCCAGCGCTCCGGGACTAGCGGCAACCAGGGGGATCAATGAGCAGTTCTTC. It is translated as CASAPGLAATRGINEQFF.

J is TRBJ2-7 and V is TRBV18; 9 bases agree with TRBD1. CDR3 length: 15 amino acids. The junction had 6 bases not matched to a gene; V was cut back by 3 bases and J by 3 bases. Germline-derived CDR1 and CDR2 are KGHSH and LQKENI. The CDR3 sequence: CASSPRTGVSYEQYF. In DNA, the CDR3 is TGTGCCAGCTCACCGCGGACAGGGGTGAGCTACGAGCAGTACTTC. Drawing the rest from reference TRBV18 and TRBJ2-7, the complete variable domain is NAGVMQNPRHLVRRRGQEARLRCSPMKGHSHVYWYRQLPEEGLKFMVYLQKENIIDESGMPKERFSAEFPKEGPSILRIQQVVRGDSAAYFCASSPRTGVSYEQYFGPGTRLTVT.

The chain uses TRBV7-9 and TRBJ2-2, with 7 bases matching TRBD1. CDR1 is SEHNR and CDR2 is FQNEAQ in the germline V gene (reference sequence). CDR3 length: 16 residues. Trimming cost V 5 bases and J 7 bases; bases outside gene matches: 13. The CDR3 DNA is TGTGCCAGCAGCCCCAGACAGGGTGTTATTCTCGGGGAGCTGTTTTTT. Its protein is CASSPRQGVILGELFF. Drawing the rest from reference TRBV7-9 and TRBJ2-2, the complete variable domain is DTGVSQNPRHKITKRGQNVTFRCDPISEHNRLYWYRQTLGQGPEFLTYFQNEAQLEKSRLLSDRFSAERPKGSFSTLEIQRTEQGDSAMYLCASSPRQGVILGELFFGEGSRLTVL.

This chain joins TRBV11-2 and TRBJ2-7, with 8 nucleotides matching TRBD2. Trimming cost V 1 base and J 3 bases; bases outside gene matches: 2. CDR1 SGHAT and CDR2 FQNNGV come from the germline V gene. The CDR3 consists of 14 residues. The CDR3 nucleotides are TGTGCCAGCAGCTTAGGAGCGGGGGTCTACGAGCAGTACTTC. This gives the protein CASSLGAGVYEQYF.

This clone was counted only a few times. This chain links TRBV29-1 with TRBJ2-7, with D unresolved. The CDR3 is made up of 14 amino acids. V gave up 4 bases and J gave up 6 bases, with 19 bases separating them. Germline values: CDR1 SQVTM, CDR2 ANQGSEA. CDR3 nucleotides: TGCAGCGTTGCCGCAGGTACCACGATAGGCGAGCAGTACTTC. Protein sequence: CSVAAGTTIGEQYF.

V is TRBV4-2 and J is TRBJ2-5, with a possible D match to TRBD2 (6 bases). This CDR3 has 15 amino acids. Between the trimmed V and J ends, which lost 0 bases and 5 bases, there was a span of 13 bases. Per the germline V gene, CDR1 is LGHNA and CDR2 is YNFKEQ. CDR3 bases: TGTGCCAGCAGCCAAGAGGAGACTAGTCCGGAGACCCAGTACTTC. Translation gives CASSQEETSPETQYF.

The chain recombines TRBV7-8 with TRBJ2-5; the D gene is possibly TRBD2 (5 bases). The DNA end is more similar to TRBJ2-7, so the J call may be wrong. Germline CDR1 SGHVS, CDR2 FQNEAQ. The CDR3 extends over 13 amino acids. In nucleotides, the CDR3 is TGTGCCAGCAGCAGTAGGAGGTCGGCCGAGCAGTACTTC. Translated: CASSSRRSAEQYF.

The chain combines TRBV27 with TRBJ2-2, with 7 positions matching TRBD1. The CDR3 sequence is 16 residues long. V lost 5 bases and J lost 5; bases outside the gene matches: 11. The germline V gene has CDR1 MNHEY and CDR2 SMNVEV (reference sequence). In DNA, the CDR3 is TGTGCCAGCAGTCCGAGACAGGGTATGGGGACCGGGGAGCTGTTTTTT. This codes for CASSPRQGMGTGELFF.

This CDR3 reads CASSSTELVIVEAYNEQFF. CDR3 in DNA: TGTGCCAGCAGCTCTACGGAACTAGTCATCGTAGAAGCCTACAATGAGCAGTTCTTC. V usage is TRBV7-9 and J usage is TRBJ2-1, with TRBD2 as a possible D gene (5 bases). Germline V gene sequence: CDR1 SEHNR, CDR2 FQNEAQ (reference sequence). This CDR3 spans 19 amino acids. V was trimmed by 4 bases and J by 2 bases, leaving 24 bases between them.